The clone carrying this TCR beta chain has only one observation. Its antigen is unknown. This sample stems from a study of OX40 agonist ivuxolimab in advanced cancers. Study context: One patient with hepatocellular carcinoma and two with cutaneous melanoma, three in all, had partial responses.

Collection of blood occurred at baseline, at cycle 4 day 1, and at cycle 7 day 1. Study-wide findings and caveats: Normalized T-cell clonal expansion was also low in some nonresponders.

Measured with immunoSEQ multiplex PCR; TCRdb has only the in-frame clones, and not every one. This sample has 130,000 or so clones, with roughly 95% found just once. Trimming cost V 1 base and J 5 bases; bases outside gene matches: 5. Germline CDR1 and CDR2: GTSNPN and SVGIG (reference sequence). The CDR3 totals 14 residues. The J gene is TRBJ2-7, the V gene TRBV30, with 10 bases that match TRBD1. The origin of this receptor is an adult with an advanced solid tumor such as melanoma, head and neck, liver or kidney cancer. Material: CD4+ or CD8+ T cells sorted from blood, obtained in a trial of the OX40 agonist ivuxolimab. The CDR3 loop reads CAWSGGQGVHEQYF. CDR3 nucleotide sequence: TGTGCCTGGAGTGGCGGACAGGGGGTCCACGAGCAGTACTTC. Filled out from reference TRBV30 and TRBJ2-7, the complete variable domain reads SQTIHQWPATLVQPVGSPLSLECTVEGTSNPNLYWYRQAAGRGLQLLFYSVGIGQISSEVPQNLSASRPQDRQFILSSKKLLLSDSGFYLCAWSGGQGVHEQYFGPGTRLTVT.